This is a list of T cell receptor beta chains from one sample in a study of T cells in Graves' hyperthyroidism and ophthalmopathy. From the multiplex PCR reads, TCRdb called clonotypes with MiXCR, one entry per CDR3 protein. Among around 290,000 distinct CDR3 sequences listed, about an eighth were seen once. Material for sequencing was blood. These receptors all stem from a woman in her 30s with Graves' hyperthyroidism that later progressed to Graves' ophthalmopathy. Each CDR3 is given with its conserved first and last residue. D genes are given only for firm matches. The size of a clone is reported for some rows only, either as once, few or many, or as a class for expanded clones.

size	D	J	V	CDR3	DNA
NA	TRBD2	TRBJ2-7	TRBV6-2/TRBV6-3	CASSLPSGRGSYEQYF	TGTGCCAGCAGTCTCCCTAGCGGGAGGGGGTCCTACGAGCAGTACTTC
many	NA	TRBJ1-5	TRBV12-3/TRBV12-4	CASSLADRGQPQHF	TGTGCCAGCAGTTTGGCGGACCGGGGTCAGCCCCAGCATTTT
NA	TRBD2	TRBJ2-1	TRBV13	CASSLGVAGGQYNEQFF	TGTGCCAGCAGCTTAGGCGTAGCGGGGGGGCAGTACAATGAGCAGTTCTTC
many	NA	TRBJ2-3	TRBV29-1	CSVSRLALSTDTQYF	TGCAGCGTGTCAAGGCTGGCGCTCAGCACAGATACGCAGTATTTT
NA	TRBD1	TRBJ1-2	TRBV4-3	CASSTNRGRGYTF	TGCGCCAGCAGCACAAACAGGGGGCGAGGCTACACCTTC
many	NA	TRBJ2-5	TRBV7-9	CASSWGGGQETQYF	TGTGCCAGCAGCTGGGGTGGTGGCCAAGAGACCCAGTACTTC
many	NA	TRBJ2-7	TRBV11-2	CASSQYEQYF	TGTGCCAGCAGCCAGTACGAGCAGTACTTC
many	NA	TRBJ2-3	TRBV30	CAWSPQRGTDTQYF	TGTGCCTGGAGTCCCCAACGGGGCACAGATACGCAGTATTTT
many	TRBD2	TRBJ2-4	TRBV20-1	CSARREGRDIQYF	TGCAGTGCTCGCCGGGAGGGCCGGGACATTCAGTACTTC
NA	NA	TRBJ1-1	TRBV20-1	CSARDSGNTEAFF	TGCAGTGCTAGAGATTCGGGGAACACTGAAGCTTTCTTT
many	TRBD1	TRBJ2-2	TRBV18	CASSRDRTYTGELFF	TGTGCCAGCTCGCGGGACAGGACATACACCGGGGAGCTGTTTTTT
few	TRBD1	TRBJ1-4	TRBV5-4	CASRSGTATNEKLFF	TGTGCCAGCAGGTCCGGGACAGCAACTAATGAAAAACTGTTTTTT
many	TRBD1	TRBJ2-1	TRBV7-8	CASSGSRGSYNEQFF	TGTGCCAGCAGCGGCTCCAGGGGGTCGTACAATGAGCAGTTCTTC
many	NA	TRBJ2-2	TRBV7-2	CASSFPNTGELFF	TGTGCCAGCAGCTTCCCTAACACCGGGGAGCTGTTTTTT
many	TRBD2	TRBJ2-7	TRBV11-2	CASSLVVGGLGEQYF	TGTGCCAGCAGCTTAGTTGTGGGAGGGTTAGGAGAGCAGTACTTC
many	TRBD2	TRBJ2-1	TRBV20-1	CSAQRPPSGRARNEQFF	TGCAGTGCTCAGAGACCCCCTAGCGGGAGGGCGCGGAATGAGCAGTTCTTC
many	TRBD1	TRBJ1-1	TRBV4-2	CASSQEGTGFGSAFF	TGTGCCAGCAGCCAAGAGGGGACAGGGTTTGGGAGTGCTTTCTTT
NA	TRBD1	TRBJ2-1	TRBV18	CASSRGQDNEQFF	TGTGCCAGCTCACGAGGACAGGACAATGAGCAGTTCTTC